Below, one TCR beta chain is given with its context. What it binds is unknown. J was trimmed by 0 bases and V by 7 bases; bases with no gene match: 6. The CDR3 extends over 15 amino acids. TCRdb reprocessed the reads with MiXCR, giving one entry per CDR3 protein. The repertoire holds approximately 500,000 distinct CDR3 sequences, with more than 15% as singletons. This sample is drawn from a study of T cell repertoires in cytomegalovirus infection. Study details: Both a matching HLA type and CMV infection were indicated by public TCR beta signatures.

Whole-study findings and limits: Public TCR beta family frequency separated CMV-and-HLA carriers, including in an independent cohort. In two of eight donors, the top clonotype was HLA-C-restricted CMV-specific.

The V and J genes are TRBV12-3 or TRBV12-4 and TRBJ2-1; the match to TRBD1 covers 7 bases. The receptor's source is a human donor in good health (CMV status not recorded). Some clones in this sample may be carry-over from other donors' samples. The sample was CD8+ T cells from PBMCs. CDR3 protein: CASTLGQSSYNEQFF. The CDR3 region has the DNA TGTGCCAGCACCTTGGGACAGAGCTCCTACAATGAGCAGTTCTTC.